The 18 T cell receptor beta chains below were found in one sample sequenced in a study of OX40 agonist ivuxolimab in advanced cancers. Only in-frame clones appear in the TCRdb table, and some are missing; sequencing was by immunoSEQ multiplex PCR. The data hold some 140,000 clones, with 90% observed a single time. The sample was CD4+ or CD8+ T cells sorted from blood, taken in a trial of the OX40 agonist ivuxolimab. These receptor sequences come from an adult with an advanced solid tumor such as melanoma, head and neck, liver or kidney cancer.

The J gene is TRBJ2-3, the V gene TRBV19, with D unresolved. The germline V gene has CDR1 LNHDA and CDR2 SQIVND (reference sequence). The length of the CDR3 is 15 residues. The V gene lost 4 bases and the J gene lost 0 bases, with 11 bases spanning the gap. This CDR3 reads CASSKRSPSTDTQYF. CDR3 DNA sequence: TGTGCCAGTAGTAAGAGAAGCCCTAGCACAGATACGCAGTATTTT.

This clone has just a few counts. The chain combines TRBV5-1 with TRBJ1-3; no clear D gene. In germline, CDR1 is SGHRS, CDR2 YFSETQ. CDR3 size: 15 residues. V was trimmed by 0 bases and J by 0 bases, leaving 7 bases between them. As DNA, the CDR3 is TGCGCCAGCAGCTTGGACCAGAGCTCTGGAAACACCATATATTTT. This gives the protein CASSLDQSSGNTIYF.

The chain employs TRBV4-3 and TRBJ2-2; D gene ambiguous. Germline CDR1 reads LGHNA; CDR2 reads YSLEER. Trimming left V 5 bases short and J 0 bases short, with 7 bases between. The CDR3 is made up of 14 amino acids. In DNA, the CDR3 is TGCGCCAGCAGCTACCTCCCGAACACCGGGGAGCTGTTTTTT. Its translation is CASSYLPNTGELFF.

The CDR3 DNA follows: TGTGCCAGCAGCGTAGCTCTCGGAATGTCCCAAGAGACCCAGTACTTC. Its protein is CASSVALGMSQETQYF. The chain is built from TRBV9 and TRBJ2-5; the D is unclear. In germline, CDR1 is SGDLS, CDR2 YYNGEE. Trimming took off 0 bases at V and 1 base at J, with 13 bases between the two ends. The CDR3 covers 16 residues.

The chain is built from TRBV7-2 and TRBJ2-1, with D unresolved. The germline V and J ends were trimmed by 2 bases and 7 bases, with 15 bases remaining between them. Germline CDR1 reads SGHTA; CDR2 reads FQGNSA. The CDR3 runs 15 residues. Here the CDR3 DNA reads TGTGCCAGCAGCTTAATGTTTTACAGTCCGAATGAGCAGTTCTTC. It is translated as CASSLMFYSPNEQFF.

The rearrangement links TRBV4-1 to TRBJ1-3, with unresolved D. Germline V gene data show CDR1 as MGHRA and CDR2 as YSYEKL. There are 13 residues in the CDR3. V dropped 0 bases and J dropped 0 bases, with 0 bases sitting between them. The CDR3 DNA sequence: TGCGCCAGCAGCCAAGACTCTGGAAACACCATATATTTT. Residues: CASSQDSGNTIYF.

The chain's CDR3 is CATSTGTSGSYEQYF. In nucleotides, the CDR3 is TGCGCCACCTCGACCGGGACTAGCGGGAGCTACGAGCAGTACTTC. This rearrangement joins TRBV10-1 to TRBJ2-7; 14 bases line up with TRBD2. This CDR3 has 15 amino acids. The V segment lost 10 bases and the J segment 3 bases; nucleotides outside the gene matches: 8. CDR1 is WNHNN, CDR2 SYGVQD, per germline (reference sequence).

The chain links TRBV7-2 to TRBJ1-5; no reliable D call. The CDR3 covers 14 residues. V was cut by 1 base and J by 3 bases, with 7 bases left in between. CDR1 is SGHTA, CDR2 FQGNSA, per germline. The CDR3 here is CASSLVPINQPQHF. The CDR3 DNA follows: TGTGCCAGCAGCTTAGTTCCGATCAATCAGCCCCAGCATTTT.

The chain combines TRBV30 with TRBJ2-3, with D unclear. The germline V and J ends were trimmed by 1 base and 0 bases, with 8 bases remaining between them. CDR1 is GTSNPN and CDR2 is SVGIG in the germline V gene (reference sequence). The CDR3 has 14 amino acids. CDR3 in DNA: TGTGCCTGGAGTGCCCCGGTTAGCACAGATACGCAGTATTTT. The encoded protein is CAWSAPVSTDTQYF.

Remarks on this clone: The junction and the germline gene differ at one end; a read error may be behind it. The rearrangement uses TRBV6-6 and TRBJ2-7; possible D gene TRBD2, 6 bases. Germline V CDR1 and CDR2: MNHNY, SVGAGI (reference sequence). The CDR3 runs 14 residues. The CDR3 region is CASSYLADSYEQCF. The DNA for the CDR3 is TGTGCCAGCAGTTACTTAGCGGACTCCTACGAGCAGTGCTTC.

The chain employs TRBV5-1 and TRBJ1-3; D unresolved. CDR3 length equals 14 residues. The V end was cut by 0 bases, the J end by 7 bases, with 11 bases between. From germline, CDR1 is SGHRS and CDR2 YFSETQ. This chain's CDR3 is CASSLALTGNTIYF. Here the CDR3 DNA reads TGCGCCAGCAGCTTGGCATTGACGGGTAACACCATATATTTT.

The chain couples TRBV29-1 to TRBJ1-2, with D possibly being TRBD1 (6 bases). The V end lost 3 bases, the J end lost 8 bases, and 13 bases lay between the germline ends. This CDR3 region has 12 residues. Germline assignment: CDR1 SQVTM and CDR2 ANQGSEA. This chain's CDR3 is CSVEGGGVGYTF. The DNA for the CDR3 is TGCAGCGTTGAGGGAGGGGGGGTAGGCTACACCTTC.

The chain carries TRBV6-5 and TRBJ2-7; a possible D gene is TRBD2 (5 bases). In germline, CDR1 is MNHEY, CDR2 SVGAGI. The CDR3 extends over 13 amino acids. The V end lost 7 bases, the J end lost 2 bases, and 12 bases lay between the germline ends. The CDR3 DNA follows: TGTGCCAGCATGGAGGCCGGTACCTACGAGCAGTACTTC. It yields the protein CASMEAGTYEQYF.

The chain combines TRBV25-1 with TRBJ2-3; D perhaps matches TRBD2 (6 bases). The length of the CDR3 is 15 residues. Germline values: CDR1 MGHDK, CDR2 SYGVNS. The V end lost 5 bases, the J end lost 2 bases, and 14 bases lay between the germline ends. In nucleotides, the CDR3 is TGTGCCAGCAGTAGATCGGCTAGCGTCACAGATACGCAGTATTTT. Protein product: CASSRSASVTDTQYF.

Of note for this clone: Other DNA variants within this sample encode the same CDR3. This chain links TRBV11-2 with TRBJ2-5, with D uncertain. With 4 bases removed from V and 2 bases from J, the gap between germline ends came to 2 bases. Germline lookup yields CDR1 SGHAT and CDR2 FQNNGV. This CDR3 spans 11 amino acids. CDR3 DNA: TGTGCCAGCAGCTCGCAAGAGACCCAGTACTTC. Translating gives CASSSQETQYF.

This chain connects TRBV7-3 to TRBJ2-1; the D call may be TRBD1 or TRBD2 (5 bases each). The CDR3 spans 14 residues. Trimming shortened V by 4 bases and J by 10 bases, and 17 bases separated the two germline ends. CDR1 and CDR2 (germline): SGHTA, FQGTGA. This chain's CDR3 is CASSSSGDPQEQFF. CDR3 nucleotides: TGTGCCAGCAGCTCCTCCGGGGACCCGCAAGAGCAGTTCTTC.

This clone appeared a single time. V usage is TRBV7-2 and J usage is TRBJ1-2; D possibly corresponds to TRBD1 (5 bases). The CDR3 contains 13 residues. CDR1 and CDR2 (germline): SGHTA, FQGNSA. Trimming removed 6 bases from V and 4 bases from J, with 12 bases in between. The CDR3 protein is CASSPDRSYGYTF. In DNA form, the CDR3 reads TGTGCCAGCAGTCCAGACAGAAGCTATGGCTACACCTTC.

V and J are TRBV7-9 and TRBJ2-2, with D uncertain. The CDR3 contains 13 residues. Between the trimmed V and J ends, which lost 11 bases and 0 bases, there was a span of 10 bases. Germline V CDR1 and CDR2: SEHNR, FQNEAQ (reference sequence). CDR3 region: CAPLRTNTGELFF. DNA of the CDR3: TGTGCCCCCCTTCGGACGAACACCGGGGAGCTGTTTTTT.